What follows are 15 T cell receptor beta chains derived from one specimen sequenced in a study of T cell repertoires in cytomegalovirus infection. No antigen is known for these receptors. TCRdb recomputed calls from the reads with MiXCR, one row per CDR3 protein. The data hold approximately 600,000 distinct CDR3 sequences, with just under 40% observed a single time. Specimen: cultured PBMCs, collected from culture after CMV antigen stimulation. These receptors were taken from a human donor in good health (CMV status not recorded). Some clones in this sample may be carry-over from other donors' samples.

This rearrangement joins TRBV6-2 or TRBV6-3 to TRBJ2-7; 7 bases fit TRBD2. Germline-derived CDR1 and CDR2 are MNHEY and SVGEGT. CDR3 length: 14 residues. The junction had 3 bases not matched to a gene; V was cut back by 4 bases and J by 0 bases. The CDR3 reads CASSSTSHSYEQYF. CDR3 coding DNA: TGTGCCAGCAGTTCGACTAGCCACTCCTACGAGCAGTACTTC.

This clonotype was picked up a small number of times. The V and J genes are TRBV2 and TRBJ2-2, with D perhaps TRBD1 (6 bases). Germline V gene data show CDR1 as SNHLY and CDR2 as FYNNEI. The CDR3 spans 14 residues. The V and J ends lost 9 bases and 5 bases respectively, with 16 bases between them. The CDR3 is CASTAQGWTGELFF. The DNA of the CDR3 is TGTGCCAGTACCGCCCAGGGGTGGACCGGGGAGCTGTTTTTT.

CDR3 residues: CASSLDRTGDTQYF. CDR3 nucleotide sequence: TGTGCCAGCAGTTTAGACCGGACAGGGGATACGCAGTATTTT. This sequence joins TRBV12-3 or TRBV12-4 and TRBJ2-3; 8 bases fit TRBD1. The CDR3 runs to 14 residues. V shed 1 base, J shed 6 bases, and the junction held 3 bases outside the gene matches.

A few counts support this clonotype. The gene calls are TRBV7-2 and TRBJ2-2; D remains ambiguous. The V end was cut by 3 bases, the J end by 5 bases, with 10 bases between. The CDR3 totals 14 residues. CDR1 and CDR2 from the germline V gene are SGHTA and FQGNSA. The chain's CDR3 is CASSFSVGTGELFF. CDR3 coding DNA: TGTGCCAGCAGCTTCTCGGTCGGGACCGGGGAGCTGTTTTTT.

V gene TRBV12-3 or TRBV12-4 combines with J gene TRBJ2-1; no firm D call. The germline V and J ends were trimmed by 3 bases and 4 bases, with 13 bases remaining between them. The CDR3 has 15 amino acids. CDR3 region: CASSFYTPGYNEQFF. The CDR3 nucleotides read TGTGCCAGCAGTTTCTACACCCCTGGTTACAATGAGCAGTTCTTC.

The chain combines TRBV4-3 with TRBJ1-5; D is perhaps TRBD1 (6 bases). The germline V and J ends were trimmed by 0 bases and 6 bases, with 15 bases remaining between them. This CDR3 region has 16 residues. Germline-derived CDR1 and CDR2 are LGHNA and YSLEER. The CDR3 nucleotides are TGCGCCAGCAGCCAAGAATTGGACAGTAAACCTCAGCCCCAGCATTTT. The encoded protein is CASSQELDSKPQPQHF.

This clonotype was seen ten or more times. The CDR3 protein is CASSALAGPYNEQFF. CDR3 DNA: TGTGCCAGCAGCGCATTAGCGGGGCCCTACAATGAGCAGTTCTTC. The V gene is TRBV7-2, the J gene TRBJ2-1, with 8 bases aligning to TRBD2. V shed 5 bases, J shed 2 bases, and the junction held 5 bases outside the gene matches. The CDR3 runs 15 residues. Germline loops: CDR1 SGHTA, CDR2 FQGNSA.

With respect to this clonotype: The junction shows a germline mismatch at one end, possibly a read error. V and J are TRBV7-2 and TRBJ1-1; D possibly corresponds to TRBD1 (5 bases). The CDR3 runs 16 residues. In germline, CDR1 is SGHTA, CDR2 FQGNSA. The CDR3: CASSLGRGGVNTEAYF. The CDR3 bases are TGTGCCAGCAGCTTAGGGAGGGGAGGGGTGAACACTGAAGCTTACTTT.

The chain joins TRBV7-8 to TRBJ2-1, with 9 bases fitting TRBD2. Germline-derived CDR1 and CDR2 are SGHVS and FQNEAQ. The CDR3 runs to 13 residues. V gave up 1 base and J gave up 9 bases; unmatched junction bases: 1. CDR3 sequence (DNA): TGTGCCAGCAGCTTAGGGCGGGGGGGTGAGCAGTTCTTC. Translating it yields CASSLGRGGEQFF.

About this clonotype itself: At one boundary the junction diverges from the germline segment, which might be a read error. V is TRBV7-1 and J is TRBJ2-3; tentative D call: TRBD2 (5 bases). TRBV7-1 is annotated as an ORF whose role is uncertain. This CDR3 has 16 amino acids. CDR3 protein: CASSPPGVTRTYTQYF. DNA of the CDR3: TGTGCCAGCAGCCCCCCCGGGGTAACGCGCACATATACGCAGTATTTT.

The CDR3 here is CASSLPGQGGIQYF. CDR3 bases: TGTGCCAGCAGTCTACCGGGACAGGGTGGCATTCAGTACTTC. The chain has TRBV6-1 and TRBJ2-4, with TRBD1 identical over 9 bases. From germline, CDR1 is MNHNS and CDR2 SASEGT. This CDR3 is built from 14 residues. V trimming: 5 bases; J trimming: 9 bases; junction bases outside the gene matches: 8.

This chain connects TRBV7-4 to TRBJ2-1; no clear D gene. The CDR3 spans 11 residues. The germline CDR1 and CDR2 sequences are SGHVT and SQSDAQ. Trimming took off 3 bases at V and 10 bases at J, with 7 bases between the two ends. The CDR3: CASSLAQEQFF. The CDR3 DNA reads TGTGCCAGCAGCTTGGCACAGGAGCAGTTCTTC.

This clonotype was counted only a few times. The CDR3 sequence is CASSTQGNEKLFF. In nucleotides, the CDR3 is TGTGCCAGCTCAACTCAGGGCAATGAAAAACTGTTTTTT. The gene calls are TRBV18 and TRBJ1-4, with D perhaps matching TRBD1 (5 bases). Trimming took 5 bases from V and 5 from J, leaving 9 bases between them. In germline, CDR1 is KGHSH, CDR2 LQKENI. The CDR3 spans 13 residues.

This clonotype was seen only a few times. The rearrangement uses TRBV7-2 and TRBJ2-7, with 8 bases identical to TRBD1. Per the germline V gene, CDR1 is SGHTA and CDR2 is FQGNSA. Trimming cost V 3 bases and J 3 bases; bases outside gene matches: 7. This CDR3 contains 15 residues. In DNA form, the CDR3 reads TGTGCCAGCAGCTTTCGGACAGGGCCTCTCTACGAGCAGTACTTC. Its protein product is CASSFRTGPLYEQYF. Complete variable domain (other parts from reference TRBV7-2 and TRBJ2-7): GAGVSQSPSNKVTEKGKDVELRCDPISGHTALYWYRQSLGQGLEFLIYFQGNSAPDKSGLPSDRFSAERTGGSVSTLTIQRTQQEDSAVYLCASSFRTGPLYEQYFGPGTRLTVT.

In its sample, this clonotype was seen many times. The chain joins TRBV10-1 to TRBJ2-1, with 7 positions matching TRBD2. V dropped 0 bases and J dropped 5; count of bases not matched to a gene: 1. The CDR3 is made up of 14 amino acids. Germline CDR1 is WNHNN and CDR2 is SYGVQD (reference sequence). The CDR3 DNA follows: TGCGCCAGCAGTGAGTCGGCGGGGGACAATGAGCAGTTCTTC. It translates to CASSESAGDNEQFF.